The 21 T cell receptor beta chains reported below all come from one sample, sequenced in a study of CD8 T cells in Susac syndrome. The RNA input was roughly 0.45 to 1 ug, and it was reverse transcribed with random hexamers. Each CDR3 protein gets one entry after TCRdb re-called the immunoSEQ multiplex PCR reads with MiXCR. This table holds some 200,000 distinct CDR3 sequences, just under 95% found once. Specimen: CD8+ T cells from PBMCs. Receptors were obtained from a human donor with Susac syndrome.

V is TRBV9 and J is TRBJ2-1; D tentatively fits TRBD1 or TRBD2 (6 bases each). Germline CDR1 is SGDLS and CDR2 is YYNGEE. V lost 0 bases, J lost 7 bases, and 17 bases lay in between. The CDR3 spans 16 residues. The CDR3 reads CASSVGLEGGMNEQFF. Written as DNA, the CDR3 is TGTGCCAGCAGCGTAGGTTTGGAGGGGGGTATGAATGAGCAGTTCTTC. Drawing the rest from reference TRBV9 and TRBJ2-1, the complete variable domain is DSGVTQTPKHLITATGQRVTLRCSPRSGDLSVYWYQQSLDQGLQFLIQYYNGEERAKGNILERFSAQQFPDLHSELNLSSLELGDSALYFCASSVGLEGGMNEQFFGPGTRLTVL.

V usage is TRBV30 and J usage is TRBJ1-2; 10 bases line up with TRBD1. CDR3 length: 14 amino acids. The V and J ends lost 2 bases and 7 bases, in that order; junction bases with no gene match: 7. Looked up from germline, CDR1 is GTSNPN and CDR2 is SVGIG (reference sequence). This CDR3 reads CAWSRDRGHLGYTF. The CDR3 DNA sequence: TGTGCCTGGAGTAGAGACAGGGGGCATCTTGGCTACACCTTC.

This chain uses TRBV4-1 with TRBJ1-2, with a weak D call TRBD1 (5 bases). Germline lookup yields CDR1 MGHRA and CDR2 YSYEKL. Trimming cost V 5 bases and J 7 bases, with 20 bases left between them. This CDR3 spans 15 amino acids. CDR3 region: CASSSKGVDRTGYTF. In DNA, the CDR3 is TGCGCCAGCAGCTCTAAAGGGGTGGACCGAACTGGCTACACCTTC.

The CDR3 protein is CASSPRGLGQPQHF. CDR3 DNA sequence: TGTGCCAGCAGTCCTAGGGGGCTTGGTCAGCCCCAGCATTTT. V gene TRBV6-5 combines with J gene TRBJ1-5, with 7 bases identical to TRBD1. The germline V gene has CDR1 MNHEY and CDR2 SVGAGI. Unmatched junction bases numbered 7, after V lost 5 bases and J lost 6 bases. CDR3 length: 14 amino acids.

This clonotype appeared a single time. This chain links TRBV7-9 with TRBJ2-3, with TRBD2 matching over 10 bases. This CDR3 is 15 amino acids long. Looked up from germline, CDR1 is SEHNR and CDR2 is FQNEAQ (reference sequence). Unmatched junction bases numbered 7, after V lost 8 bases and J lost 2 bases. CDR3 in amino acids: CASGRTSGYTDTQYF. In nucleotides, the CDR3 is TGTGCCAGCGGGCGGACTAGCGGCTACACAGATACGCAGTATTTT.

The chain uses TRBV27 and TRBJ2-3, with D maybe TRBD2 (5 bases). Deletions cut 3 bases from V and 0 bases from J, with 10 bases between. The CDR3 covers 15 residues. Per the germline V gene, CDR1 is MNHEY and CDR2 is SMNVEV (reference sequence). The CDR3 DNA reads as TGTGCCAGCAGTTTTGGAGCGGCTAGCACAGATACGCAGTATTTT. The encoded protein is CASSFGAASTDTQYF.

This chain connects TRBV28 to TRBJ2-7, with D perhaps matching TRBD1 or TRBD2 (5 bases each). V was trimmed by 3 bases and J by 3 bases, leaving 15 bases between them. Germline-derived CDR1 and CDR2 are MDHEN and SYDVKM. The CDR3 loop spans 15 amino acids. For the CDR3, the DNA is TGTGCCAGCAGTTTGATTGGGACGGAAAACTACGAGCAGTACTTC. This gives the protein CASSLIGTENYEQYF.

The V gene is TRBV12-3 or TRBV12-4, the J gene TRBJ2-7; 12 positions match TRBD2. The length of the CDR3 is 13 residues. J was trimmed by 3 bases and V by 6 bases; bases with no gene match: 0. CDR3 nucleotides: TGTGCCAGCAGGACTAGCGGGAGCTACGAGCAGTACTTC. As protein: CASRTSGSYEQYF.

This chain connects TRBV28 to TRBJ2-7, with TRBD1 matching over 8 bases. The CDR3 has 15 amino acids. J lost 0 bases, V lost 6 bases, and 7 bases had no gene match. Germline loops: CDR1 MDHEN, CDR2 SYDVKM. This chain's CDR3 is CASREIQGVSYEQYF. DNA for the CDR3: TGTGCCAGCAGAGAAATACAGGGGGTCTCCTACGAGCAGTACTTC.

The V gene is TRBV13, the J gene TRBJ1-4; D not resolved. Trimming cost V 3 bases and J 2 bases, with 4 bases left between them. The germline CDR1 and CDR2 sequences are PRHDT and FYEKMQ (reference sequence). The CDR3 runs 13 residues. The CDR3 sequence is CASSLGTNEKLFF. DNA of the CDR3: TGTGCCAGCAGCTTGGGGACTAATGAAAAACTGTTTTTT.

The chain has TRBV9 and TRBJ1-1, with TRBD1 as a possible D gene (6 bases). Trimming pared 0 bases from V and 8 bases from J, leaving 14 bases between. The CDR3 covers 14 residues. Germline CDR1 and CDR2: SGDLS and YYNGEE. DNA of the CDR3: TGTGCCAGCAGCGTAGTATCGACAGGAAGGGAAGCTTTCTTT. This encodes CASSVVSTGREAFF.

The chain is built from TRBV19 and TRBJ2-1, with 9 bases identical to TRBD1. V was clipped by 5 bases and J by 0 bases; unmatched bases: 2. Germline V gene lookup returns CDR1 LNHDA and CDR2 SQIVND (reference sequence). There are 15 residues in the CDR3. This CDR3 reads CASSPTGGSYNEQFF. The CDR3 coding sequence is TGTGCCAGTAGTCCGACAGGGGGCTCCTACAATGAGCAGTTCTTC.

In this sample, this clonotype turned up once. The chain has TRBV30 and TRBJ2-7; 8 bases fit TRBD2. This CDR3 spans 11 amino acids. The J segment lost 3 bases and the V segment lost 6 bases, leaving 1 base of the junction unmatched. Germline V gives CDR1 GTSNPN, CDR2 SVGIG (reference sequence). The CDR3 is CACSGGYEQYF. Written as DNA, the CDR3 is TGTGCCTGCAGCGGGGGCTACGAGCAGTACTTC. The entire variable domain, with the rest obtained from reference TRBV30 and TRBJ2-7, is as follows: SQTIHQWPATLVQPVGSPLSLECTVEGTSNPNLYWYRQAAGRGLQLLFYSVGIGQISSEVPQNLSASRPQDRQFILSSKKLLLSDSGFYLCACSGGYEQYFGPGTRLTVT.

Here the CDR3 reads CASSHGLGLPSSYEQYF. The DNA for the CDR3 is TGCGCCAGCAGCCATGGACTAGGACTCCCATCTTCTTACGAGCAGTACTTC. V is TRBV4-1 and J is TRBJ2-7; 7 bases fit TRBD2. CDR1 and CDR2 from the germline V gene are MGHRA and YSYEKL. There are 17 residues in the CDR3. V dropped 3 bases and J dropped 4; count of bases not matched to a gene: 15.

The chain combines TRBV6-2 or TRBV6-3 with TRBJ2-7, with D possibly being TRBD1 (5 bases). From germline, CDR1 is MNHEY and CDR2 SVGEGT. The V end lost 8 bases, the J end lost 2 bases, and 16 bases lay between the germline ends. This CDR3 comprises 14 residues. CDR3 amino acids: CASARGLGTYEQYF. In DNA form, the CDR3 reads TGTGCCAGCGCTAGGGGCCTAGGGACCTACGAGCAGTACTTC.

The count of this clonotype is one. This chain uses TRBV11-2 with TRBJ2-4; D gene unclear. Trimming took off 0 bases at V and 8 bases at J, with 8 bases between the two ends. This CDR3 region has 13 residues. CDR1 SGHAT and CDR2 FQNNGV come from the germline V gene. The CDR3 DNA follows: TGTGCCAGCAGCTTAGATGGCTTTGACATTCAGTACTTC. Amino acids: CASSLDGFDIQYF. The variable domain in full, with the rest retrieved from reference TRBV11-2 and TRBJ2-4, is EAGVAQSPRYKIIEKRQSVAFWCNPISGHATLYWYQQILGQGPKLLIQFQNNGVVDDSQLPKDRFSAERLKGVDSTLKIQPAKLEDSAVYLCASSLDGFDIQYFGAGTRLSVL.

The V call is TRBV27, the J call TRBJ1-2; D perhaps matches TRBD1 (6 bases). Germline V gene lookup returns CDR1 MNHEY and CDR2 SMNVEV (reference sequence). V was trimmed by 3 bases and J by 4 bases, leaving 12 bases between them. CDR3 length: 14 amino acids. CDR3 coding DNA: TGTGCCAGCAGTTTGTCGCAGGGGCCCTATGGCTACACCTTC. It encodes CASSLSQGPYGYTF.

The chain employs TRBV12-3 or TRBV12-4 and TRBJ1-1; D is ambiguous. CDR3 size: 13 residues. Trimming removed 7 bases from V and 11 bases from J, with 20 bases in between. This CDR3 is CASNPASETGAFF. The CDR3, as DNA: TGTGCCAGCAACCCCGCGTCGGAAACCGGGGCTTTCTTT.

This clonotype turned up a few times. The CDR3 region is CASSAGGRQETQYF. The DNA of the CDR3 is TGTGCCAGCAGCGCAGGCGGCAGACAAGAGACCCAGTACTTC. This rearrangement joins TRBV9 to TRBJ2-5; D call uncertain. From germline, CDR1 is SGDLS and CDR2 YYNGEE. With 3 bases removed from V and 2 bases from J, the gap between germline ends came to 11 bases. This CDR3 is built from 14 residues.

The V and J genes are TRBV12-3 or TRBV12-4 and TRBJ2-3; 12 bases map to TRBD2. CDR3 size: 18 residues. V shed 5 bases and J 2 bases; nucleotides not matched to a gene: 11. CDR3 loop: CASSLKTSGGPVTDTQYF. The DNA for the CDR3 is TGTGCCAGCAGTCTAAAGACTAGCGGGGGCCCAGTCACAGATACGCAGTATTTT.

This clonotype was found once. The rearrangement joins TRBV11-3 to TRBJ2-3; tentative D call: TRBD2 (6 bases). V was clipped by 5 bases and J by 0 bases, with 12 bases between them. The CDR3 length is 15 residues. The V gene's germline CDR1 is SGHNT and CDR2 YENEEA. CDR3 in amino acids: CASSQSSASTDTQYF. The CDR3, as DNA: TGTGCCAGCAGCCAGTCTAGCGCGAGCACAGATACGCAGTATTTT.